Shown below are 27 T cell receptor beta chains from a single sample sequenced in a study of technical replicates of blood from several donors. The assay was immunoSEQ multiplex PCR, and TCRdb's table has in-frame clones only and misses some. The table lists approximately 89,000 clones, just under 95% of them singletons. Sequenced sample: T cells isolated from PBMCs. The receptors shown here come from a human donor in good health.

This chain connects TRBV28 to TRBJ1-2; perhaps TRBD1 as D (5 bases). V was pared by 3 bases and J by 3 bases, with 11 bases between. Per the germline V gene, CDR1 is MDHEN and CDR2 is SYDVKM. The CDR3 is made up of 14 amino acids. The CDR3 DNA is TGTGCCAGCAGTTTCGGGGGTCTTGACTATGGCTACACCTTC. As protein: CASSFGGLDYGYTF.

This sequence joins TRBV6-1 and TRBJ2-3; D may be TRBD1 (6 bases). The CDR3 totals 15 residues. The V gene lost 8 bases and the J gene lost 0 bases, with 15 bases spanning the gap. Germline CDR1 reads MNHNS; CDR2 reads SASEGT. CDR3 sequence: CASQRTDPSTDTQYF. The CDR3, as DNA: TGTGCCAGCCAGAGGACAGACCCTAGCACAGATACGCAGTATTTT.

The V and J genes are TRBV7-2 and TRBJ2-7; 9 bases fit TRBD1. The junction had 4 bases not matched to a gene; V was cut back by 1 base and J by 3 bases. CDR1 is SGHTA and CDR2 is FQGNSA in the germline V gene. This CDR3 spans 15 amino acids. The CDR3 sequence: CASSLVGGQGYEQYF. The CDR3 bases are TGTGCCAGCAGCTTAGTAGGGGGACAGGGCTACGAGCAGTACTTC.

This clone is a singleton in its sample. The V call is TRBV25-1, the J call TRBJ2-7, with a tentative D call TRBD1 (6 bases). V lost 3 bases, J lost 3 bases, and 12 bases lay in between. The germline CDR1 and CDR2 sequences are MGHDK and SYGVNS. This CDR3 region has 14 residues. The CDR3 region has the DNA TGTGCCAGCAGTGAGAACGGACAGATCTACGAGCAGTACTTC. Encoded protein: CASSENGQIYEQYF.

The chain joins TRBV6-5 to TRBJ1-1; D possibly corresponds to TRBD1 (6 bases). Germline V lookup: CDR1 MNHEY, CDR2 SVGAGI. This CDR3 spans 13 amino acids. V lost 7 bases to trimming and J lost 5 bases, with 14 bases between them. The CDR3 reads CASTQPGVTEAFF. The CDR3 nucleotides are TGTGCCAGCACCCAACCAGGGGTAACTGAAGCTTTCTTT.

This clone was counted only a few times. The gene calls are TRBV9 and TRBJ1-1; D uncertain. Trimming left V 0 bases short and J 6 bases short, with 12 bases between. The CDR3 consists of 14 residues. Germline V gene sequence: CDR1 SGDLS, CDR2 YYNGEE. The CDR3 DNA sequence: TGTGCCAGCAGCGTAGCGGAGGGTGGGTCTGAAGCTTTCTTT. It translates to CASSVAEGGSEAFF.

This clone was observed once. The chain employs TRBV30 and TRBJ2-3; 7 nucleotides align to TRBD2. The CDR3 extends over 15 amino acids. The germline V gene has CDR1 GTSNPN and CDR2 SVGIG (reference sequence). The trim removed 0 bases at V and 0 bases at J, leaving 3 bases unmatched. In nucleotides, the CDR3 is TGTGCCTGGAGTGTAAATAGCGGGAGCACAGATACGCAGTATTTT. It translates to CAWSVNSGSTDTQYF.

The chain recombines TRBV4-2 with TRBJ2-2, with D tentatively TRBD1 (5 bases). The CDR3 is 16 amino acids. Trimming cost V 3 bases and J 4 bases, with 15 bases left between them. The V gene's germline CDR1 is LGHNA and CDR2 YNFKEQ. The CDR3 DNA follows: TGTGCCAGCAGCCATGAAAACAGGTCCCCCACCGGGGAGCTGTTTTTT. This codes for CASSHENRSPTGELFF.

The CDR3, as DNA: TGTGCCAGCACAAACAGGGGGCGCGAAGCTTTCTTT. Translating it yields CASTNRGREAFF. This sequence joins TRBV28 and TRBJ1-1; 9 nucleotides align to TRBD1. CDR1 and CDR2 (germline): MDHEN, SYDVKM. The CDR3 has 12 residues. Germline trimming cut 7 bases from V and 8 bases from J; bases unmatched to any gene: 5. The variable domain in full, with the rest retrieved from reference TRBV28 and TRBJ1-1, is DVKVTQSSRYLVKRTGEKVFLECVQDMDHENMFWYRQDPGLGLRLIYFSYDVKMKEKGDIPEGYSVSREKKERFSLILESASTNQTSMYLCASTNRGREAFFGQGTRLTVV.

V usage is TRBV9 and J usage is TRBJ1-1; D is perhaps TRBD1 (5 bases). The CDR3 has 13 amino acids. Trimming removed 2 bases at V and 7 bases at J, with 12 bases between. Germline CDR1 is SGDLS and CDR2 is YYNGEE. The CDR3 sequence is CASSVGQRDEAFF. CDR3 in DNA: TGTGCCAGCAGCGTCGGACAAAGAGATGAAGCTTTCTTT.

The DNA for the CDR3 is TGTGCCAGCAGTGGGACTGGGGGCACAGATACGCAGTATTTT. Amino acids: CASSGTGGTDTQYF. The chain joins TRBV28 to TRBJ2-3, with D possibly TRBD2 on 6 matching bases. The CDR3 has 14 residues. V was trimmed by 5 bases and J by 1 base, leaving 10 bases between them. Germline-derived CDR1 and CDR2 are MDHEN and SYDVKM.

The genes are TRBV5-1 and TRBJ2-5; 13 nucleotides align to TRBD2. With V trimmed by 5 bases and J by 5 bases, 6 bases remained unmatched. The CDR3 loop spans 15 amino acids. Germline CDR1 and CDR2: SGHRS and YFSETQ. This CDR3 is CASRKGTSGIETQYF. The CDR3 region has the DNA TGCGCCAGCAGAAAGGGGACTAGCGGGATCGAGACCCAGTACTTC.

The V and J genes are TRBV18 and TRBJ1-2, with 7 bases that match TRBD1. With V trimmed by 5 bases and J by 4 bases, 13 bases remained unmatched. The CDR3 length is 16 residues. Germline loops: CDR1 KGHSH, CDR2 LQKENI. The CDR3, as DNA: TGTGCCAGCTCAAAGACTTGGGGGACAGAGTTCTATGGCTACACCTTC. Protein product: CASSKTWGTEFYGYTF.

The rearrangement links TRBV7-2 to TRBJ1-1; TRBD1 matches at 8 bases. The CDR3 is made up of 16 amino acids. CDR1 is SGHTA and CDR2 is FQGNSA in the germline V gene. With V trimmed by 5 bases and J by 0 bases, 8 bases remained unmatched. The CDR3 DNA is TGTGCCAGCAGCCCTCTAGACAGGGGCTTGAACACTGAAGCTTTCTTT. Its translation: CASSPLDRGLNTEAFF.

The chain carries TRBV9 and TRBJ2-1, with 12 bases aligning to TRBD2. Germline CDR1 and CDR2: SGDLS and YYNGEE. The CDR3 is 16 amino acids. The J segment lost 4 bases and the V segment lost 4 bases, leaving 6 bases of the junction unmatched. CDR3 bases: TGTGCCAGCAGCCCTGGGACTAGCGGGTCTTACAATGAGCAGTTCTTC. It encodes CASSPGTSGSYNEQFF.

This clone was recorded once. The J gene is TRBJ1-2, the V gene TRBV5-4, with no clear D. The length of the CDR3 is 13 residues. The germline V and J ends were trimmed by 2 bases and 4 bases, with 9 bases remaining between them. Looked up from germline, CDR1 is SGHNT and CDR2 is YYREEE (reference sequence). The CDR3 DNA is TGTGCCAGCAGCTTCGCCATCGGCTATGGCTACACCTTC. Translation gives CASSFAIGYGYTF.

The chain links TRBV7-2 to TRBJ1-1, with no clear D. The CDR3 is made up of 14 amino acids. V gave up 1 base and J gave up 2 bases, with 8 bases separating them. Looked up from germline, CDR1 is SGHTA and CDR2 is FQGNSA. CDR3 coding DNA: TGTGCCAGCAGCTTAGGCGCGGGTAACACTGAAGCTTTCTTT. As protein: CASSLGAGNTEAFF.

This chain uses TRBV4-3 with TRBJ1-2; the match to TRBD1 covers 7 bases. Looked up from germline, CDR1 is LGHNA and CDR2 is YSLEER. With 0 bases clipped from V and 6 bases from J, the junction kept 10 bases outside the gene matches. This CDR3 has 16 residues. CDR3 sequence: CASSQEWRGLRDGYTF. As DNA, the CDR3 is TGCGCCAGCAGCCAAGAATGGAGGGGGCTGAGGGATGGCTACACCTTC.

The CDR3 DNA follows: TGTGCCACCACTAAGACTAGCGGGCCAATAAATGAGCAGTTCTTC. Translation: CATTKTSGPINEQFF. The rearrangement links TRBV2 to TRBJ2-1; 10 bases are shared with TRBD2. Germline V gene data show CDR1 as SNHLY and CDR2 as FYNNEI. With 10 bases clipped from V and 7 bases from J, the junction kept 13 bases outside the gene matches. The CDR3 has 15 amino acids.

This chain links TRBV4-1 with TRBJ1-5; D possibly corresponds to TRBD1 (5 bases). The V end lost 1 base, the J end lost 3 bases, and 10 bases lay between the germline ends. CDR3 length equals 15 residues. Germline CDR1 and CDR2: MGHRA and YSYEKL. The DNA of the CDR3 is TGCGCCAGCAGCCAAGCCGGGGGTAACAATCAGCCCCAGCATTTT. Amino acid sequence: CASSQAGGNNQPQHF.

For the CDR3, the DNA is TGCGCCAGCGGAGGGTCAAGTAGGAGTAAGTACTTC. Translating gives CASGGSSRSKYF. The J gene is TRBJ2-7, the V gene TRBV4-1; D is possibly TRBD2 (6 bases). CDR3 length: 12 amino acids. V lost 8 bases and J 11 bases, leaving 19 bases between the germline ends. The V gene's germline CDR1 is MGHRA and CDR2 YSYEKL.

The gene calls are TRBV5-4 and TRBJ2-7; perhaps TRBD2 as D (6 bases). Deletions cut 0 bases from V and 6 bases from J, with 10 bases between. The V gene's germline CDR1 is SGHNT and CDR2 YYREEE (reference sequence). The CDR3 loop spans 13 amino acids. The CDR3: CASSLDGSFEQYF. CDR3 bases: TGTGCCAGCAGCTTGGACGGGAGTTTCGAGCAGTACTTC. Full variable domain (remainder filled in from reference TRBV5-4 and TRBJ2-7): ETGVTQSPTHLIKTRGQQVTLRCSSQSGHNTVSWYQQALGQGPQFIFQYYREEENGRGNFPPRFSGLQFPNYSSELNVNALELDDSALYLCASSLDGSFEQYFGPGTRLTVT.

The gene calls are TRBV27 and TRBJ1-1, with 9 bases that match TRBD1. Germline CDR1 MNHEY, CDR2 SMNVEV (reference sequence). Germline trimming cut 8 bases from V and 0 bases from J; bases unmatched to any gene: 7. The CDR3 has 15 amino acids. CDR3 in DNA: TGTGCCAGCTGGCAACGGACAGGGGTGAACACTGAAGCTTTCTTT. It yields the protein CASWQRTGVNTEAFF.

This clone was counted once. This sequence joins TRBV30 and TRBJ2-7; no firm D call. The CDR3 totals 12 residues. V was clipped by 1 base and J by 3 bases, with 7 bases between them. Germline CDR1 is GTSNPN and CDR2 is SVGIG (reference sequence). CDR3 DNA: TGTGCCTGGAGTGCTGACTTCTACGAGCAGTACTTC. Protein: CAWSADFYEQYF.

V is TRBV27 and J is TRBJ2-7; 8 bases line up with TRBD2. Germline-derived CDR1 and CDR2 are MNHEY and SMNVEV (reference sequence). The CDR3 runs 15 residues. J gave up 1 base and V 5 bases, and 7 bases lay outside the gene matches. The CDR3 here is CASSLTSALSYEQYF. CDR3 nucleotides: TGTGCCAGCAGTCTGACTAGCGCCCTTTCCTACGAGCAGTACTTC.

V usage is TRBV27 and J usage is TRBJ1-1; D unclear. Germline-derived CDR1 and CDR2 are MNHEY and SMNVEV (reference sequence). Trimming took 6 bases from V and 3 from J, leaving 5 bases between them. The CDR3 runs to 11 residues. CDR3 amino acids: CASRYDTEAFF. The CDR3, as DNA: TGTGCCAGCAGGTATGACACTGAAGCTTTCTTT.

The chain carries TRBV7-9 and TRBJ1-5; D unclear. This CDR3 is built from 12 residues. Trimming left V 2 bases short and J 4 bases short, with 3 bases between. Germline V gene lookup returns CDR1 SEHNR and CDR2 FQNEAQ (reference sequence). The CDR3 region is CASSLPNQPQHF. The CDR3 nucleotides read TGTGCCAGCAGCTTACCAAATCAGCCCCAGCATTTT.